This T cell receptor beta chain was identified during a study of blood T cells in healthy people across ages (dated by TCRdb to 2014 to 2015). Concerning the study at large: In model experiments, template switching captured about one uniquely barcoded TCR beta cDNA molecule for every two T cells. The donors were split into four age groups: young (average around 16 years), middle-aged (over 35), aged (approximately 60) and long-lived (over 80). Age-related changes in TCR beta repertoire diversity were measured in the study by deep sequencing normalized with unique cDNA molecular identifiers. For two donors (one aged 18 to 30 and one aged 80 or older), the study analyzed two additional independent replicas of 1 million unique cDNA reads from the same blood draw. To avoid experimental bias, donors of different ages were randomly spread across the sequencing lanes.

Donors were a few dozen systemically healthy Caucasian individuals from Russia aged roughly 6 to 90 years. About 9.1 milliliters of peripheral blood were collected from each donor into EDTA-treated Vacutainer tubes. Ficoll-Paque density-gradient centrifugation was used to isolate PBMCs, with at least 7 million obtained per sample. Total RNA was extracted from PBMCs with Trizol reagent, with at least 5.5 micrograms obtained per sample. For every donor, an aliquot of PBMCs went through flow cytometry to measure the percentages of naive CD45RAhigh/CD27high T cells. General findings and caveats noted by the study authors: Estimates of total diversity from one million sequenced T cells were regarded as lower bounds and underestimates. Observed TCR beta diversity per million T cells fell roughly linearly with age, and a significant reduction was already apparent by age roughly 40. Observed TCR beta diversity correlated strongly with the percentage of naive T cells measured by flow cytometry. Bulk unsorted PBMC profiling prevented conclusive comparison of naive and antigen-experienced compartments. Donor CMV infection status was unknown, potentially confounding age-related changes in expanded clonotypes. Compared with the aged group, the long-lived group had more naive CD4+ T cells, fewer expanded clones and increased TCR diversity, a pattern suggesting age selection.

The CDR3 goes from the cysteine to the phenylalanine over 13 residues. Only the CDR3 DNA stays, 39 bases, in frame from base 1. Taken from the germline V gene, the CDR1 and CDR2 loops are SGHTA and FQGTGA. This clonotype was counted a few times. Its specific antigen is unknown. One base away there is no much larger clone; base qualities are not given. Receptor amplification or capture employed 5' RACE. The sample was run on an Illumina HiSeq 2500. A second PCR of about 7 to 12 cycles was run with a J-beta primer mix and a sample-barcoded 5' primer. A template-switch 5' adaptor carrying 12 random nucleotides introduced a unique molecular identifier onto each TCR beta cDNA molecule. Each sample yielded at least 3 million CDR3-containing paired-end reads. First-strand cDNA synthesis was performed from all RNA using the Mint cDNA synthesis kit, with priming by a TRBC-specific oligonucleotide. Following uracil-DNA glycosylase treatment, a first 18-cycle PCR with universal primers M1SS and BC2_uni_R was performed on all cDNA. The study's processing was this. Each sample was normalized by randomly selecting 1 million high-quality reads, each carrying a distinct molecular identifier. Reads sharing molecular identifiers were discarded rather than binned into consensus sequences. MiTCR, set to a Q25 quality threshold and the strictest error-elimination algorithm, was used for CDR3 identification, clonotype clustering and error correction. A nonparametric unseen species model with Euler transformation was used to estimate a lower bound on total TCR beta diversity. The public reads were reanalyzed by TCRdb: fastp trimming at Q25, MiXCR alignment, in-frame beta chains only. Identical CDR3 proteins give one entry, which carries the most common genes and DNA. TCRdb's processing, not the study's, gives the V and J calls here. This sample comprises hundreds of thousands of distinct CDR3 sequences, roughly 20% of them detected only once. Roughly 3.4% of the sample comes from the top ten.

This TCR came from a man aged 65 to 79 in good health. What was sequenced was blood. The sequence is built from TRBV7-3 and TRBJ2-5, and the D gene may be TRBD2, 5 bases matching. The J call is uncertain, as TRBJ2-1 better fits the DNA end. For the CDR3, the sequence is CASSEGWGNEQFF. The nucleotides are TGTGCCAGCAGCGAGGGATGGGGAAATGAGCAGTTCTTC.